One sample yielded the 19 T cell receptor beta chains listed below, sequenced in a study of spatial heterogeneity in lung cancer. General observations from the study: Intratumoral expanded alpha and beta TCR counts were found to track tumor mutation counts.

These TCRs are of unknown antigen specificity. TCRdb reanalysed the 5' RACE reads using MiXCR and keeps one entry per CDR3 protein. This sample carries 18,000 or so distinct CDR3 sequences, 9.5% to 10% of them seen once, and the ten largest clones take about 22%. Time point denoted: sample taken at primary tumor resection. The specimen was lung tumor tissue, collected at surgery. The receptors here all came from a female donor with early-stage non-small cell lung cancer.

To note about this clonotype: A library prepared for alpha chains yielded this beta chain as an off-target read; its size is of little meaning. The chain combines TRBV15 with TRBJ1-1; no firm D call. CDR3 length: 12 amino acids. CDR1 and CDR2 (germline): LNHNV, YYDKDF (reference sequence). The V gene lost 0 bases and the J gene lost 8 bases, with 7 bases spanning the gap. As DNA, the CDR3 is TGTGCCACCAGCAGAGAGGTAGGAGAAGCTTTCTTT. It specifies CATSREVGEAFF.

This clonotype was counted many times. Little can be read into the size of this beta chain, an off-target read in a library designed for alpha chains. The chain carries TRBV6-4 and TRBJ2-4, with D perhaps being TRBD1 or TRBD2 (5 bases each). The V end was cut by 7 bases, the J end by 2 bases, with 9 bases between. CDR3 length equals 13 residues. Looked up from germline, CDR1 is MRHNA and CDR2 is SNTAGT. The DNA for the CDR3 is TGTGCCAGCATGGGGGTTTCCAAAAACATTCAGTACTTC. It encodes CASMGVSKNIQYF.

This clonotype occurred many times. This beta chain is an off-target read within a library intended for alpha chains, so its frequency means little. This rearrangement joins TRBV3-1 to TRBJ1-3, with TRBD1 matching 11 bases. V was clipped by 4 bases and J by 4 bases; unmatched bases: 6. The V gene's germline CDR1 is LGHDT and CDR2 YNNKEL (reference sequence). The CDR3 sequence is 16 residues long. The CDR3 nucleotides read TGTGCCAGCAGCCGCGGACAGGGGGCGCGGGGAAACACCATATATTTT. Amino acids: CASSRGQGARGNTIYF.

This clonotype was seen ten or more times. As an off-target read in a library built for alpha chains, this beta chain has a frequency of little significance. V is TRBV3-1 and J is TRBJ1-1; D is perhaps TRBD1 (5 bases). V shed 6 bases and J shed 5 bases, with 13 bases lying between them. Per germline, CDR1 LGHDT and CDR2 YNNKEL (reference sequence). The CDR3 has 13 amino acids. In DNA, the CDR3 is TGTGCCAGCAGTCCAGGGTCCCCAACTGAAGCTTTCTTT. It encodes CASSPGSPTEAFF.

This clonotype was counted at least ten times. The size of this beta chain means little, since it is a stray read in a library made for alpha chains. The rearrangement joins TRBV20-1 to TRBJ2-7; D might be TRBD2 (7 bases). V lost 3 bases, J lost 2 bases, and 17 bases lay in between. Germline V gene lookup returns CDR1 DFQATT and CDR2 SNEGSKA (reference sequence). This CDR3 is 15 amino acids long. CDR3 bases: TGCAGTGCTAGTCCTAGGCGGGGGCAACCCTACGAGCAGTACTTC. It specifies CSASPRRGQPYEQYF.

On this clonotype itself: Within a library made for alpha chains, this beta chain is off target, and its count is uninformative. The chain joins TRBV15 to TRBJ2-2; no clear D gene. Germline values: CDR1 LNHNV, CDR2 YYDKDF (reference sequence). The CDR3 spans 16 residues. The ends were cut back, 0 bases at V and 6 bases at J, with 14 bases in the middle. Here the CDR3 DNA reads TGTGCCACCAGCAGAGATTCCCCTCGCATTGCCGGGGAGCTGTTTTTT. This encodes CATSRDSPRIAGELFF.

This clonotype was detected a few times. Since it is a stray read in a library aimed at alpha chains, this beta chain has a size that is not meaningful. V and J are TRBV7-9 and TRBJ1-2; D remains ambiguous. V was clipped by 2 bases and J by 8 bases, with 24 bases between them. The CDR3 runs 17 residues. CDR1 SEHNR and CDR2 FQNEAQ come from the germline V gene (reference sequence). In DNA form, the CDR3 reads TGTGCCAGCAGCTTACCGTCCTTGTTGGACGGAGGACGAGGCTACACCTTC. Its translation: CASSLPSLLDGGRGYTF.

A note on this clonotype: In a library made to pick up alpha chains, this beta chain is a stray read with a size that means little. The chain employs TRBV7-2 and TRBJ1-4, with D possibly being TRBD1 (6 bases). Germline V CDR1 and CDR2: SGHTA, FQGNSA. V shed 1 base and J shed 4 bases, with 16 bases lying between them. The CDR3 extends over 17 amino acids. CDR3 protein: CASSLVATGSYNEKLFF. Here the CDR3 DNA reads TGTGCCAGCAGCTTAGTGGCCACAGGGAGCTATAATGAAAAACTGTTTTTT. The complete variable domain, with remaining parts taken from reference TRBV7-2 and TRBJ1-4, reads GAGVSQSPSNKVTEKGKDVELRCDPISGHTALYWYRQSLGQGLEFLIYFQGNSAPDKSGLPSDRFSAERTGGSVSTLTIQRTQQEDSAVYLCASSLVATGSYNEKLFFGSGTQLSVL.

This clonotype was detected only a few times. Germline is not matched at one junction end, which may reflect a read error. This beta chain is a stray read from a library made for alpha chains; its abundance is not meaningful. The J gene is TRBJ2-7, the V gene TRBV4-1; 7 bases map to TRBD1. This CDR3 is built from 15 residues. From germline, CDR1 is MGHRA and CDR2 YSYEKL. The CDR3 DNA sequence: TGCGCCAGCAGCAAAGACAGGGAAAGAACCTACGAGCAGTACTTC. As protein: CASSKDRERTYEQYF.

This clonotype was detected only a few times. A library made for alpha chains picked up this beta chain off target, so its size means little. The V gene is TRBV5-1, the J gene TRBJ2-6; no clear D gene. Trimming shortened V by 7 bases and J by 1 base, and 15 bases separated the two germline ends. The CDR3 extends over 16 amino acids. The V gene's germline CDR1 is SGHRS and CDR2 YFSETQ. Here the CDR3 reads CASRSDWLSGANVLTF. CDR3 nucleotides: TGCGCCAGCCGTTCCGACTGGCTTTCTGGGGCCAACGTCCTGACTTTC.

Remarks on this clonotype: A library made for alpha chains picked up this beta chain off target, so its size means little. The rearrangement links TRBV25-1 to TRBJ2-7; either TRBD1 or TRBD2 may fit D (5 bases each). Trimming cost V 7 bases and J 2 bases, with 12 bases left between them. This CDR3 region has 13 residues. From germline, CDR1 is MGHDK and CDR2 SYGVNS. The CDR3, as DNA: TGTGCCAGCACTAGGGACGGAACCTACGAGCAGTACTTC. Translated: CASTRDGTYEQYF.

This clonotype was picked up many times. This beta chain is a stray sequence in a library constructed for alpha chains; its clone size is not meaningful. The CDR3 nucleotides read TGTGCCAGCAGCCGCGCACAGGGATCCTACGAGCAGTACTTC. It codes for CASSRAQGSYEQYF. This chain links TRBV3-1 with TRBJ2-7; D perhaps matches TRBD1 (6 bases). This CDR3 is 14 amino acids long. Germline CDR1 LGHDT, CDR2 YNNKEL (reference sequence). The V gene lost 4 bases and the J gene lost 1 base, with 11 bases spanning the gap.

Only a few counts were recorded for this clonotype. With the library built for alpha chains, this beta chain is off target and its frequency is not meaningful. The chain links TRBV6-5 to TRBJ1-3; D possibly corresponds to TRBD1 (5 bases). V shed 4 bases and J shed 0 bases, with 16 bases lying between them. The CDR3 totals 17 residues. Germline CDR1 and CDR2: MNHEY and SVGAGI. The DNA of the CDR3 is TGTGCCAGCAGTTCCCCCCAGGGACCGCGCTCTGGAAACACCATATATTTT. Amino acid sequence: CASSSPQGPRSGNTIYF.

This clonotype has ten or more counts. Within a library made for alpha chains, this beta chain is off target, and its count is uninformative. The CDR3 sequence is CASSQGQGASSGNTIYF. CDR3 DNA: TGTGCCAGCTCACAGGGACAGGGGGCCTCCTCTGGAAACACCATATATTTT. This chain joins TRBV18 and TRBJ1-3; 12 positions match TRBD1. This CDR3 contains 17 residues. Germline-derived CDR1 and CDR2 are KGHSH and LQKENI. J gave up 0 bases and V 4 bases, and 4 bases lay outside the gene matches.

Of note for this clonotype: At one end the junction does not follow the germline gene, possibly because of a read error. Since the library was made to target alpha chains, this beta chain is a stray read and its abundance is not meaningful. The V gene is TRBV3-1, the J gene TRBJ1-1; TRBD1 might be the D (6 bases). CDR1 and CDR2 (germline): LGHDT, YNNKEL (reference sequence). CDR3 length equals 14 residues. CDR3: CASSQDLSGQGMVF. CDR3 DNA sequence: TGTGCCAGCAGCCAAGATCTATCGGGACAAGGAATGGTATTT.

Worth noting for this clonotype: This beta chain turned up in a library designed for alpha chains; as an off-target read, its abundance says little. The genes are TRBV4-2 and TRBJ1-6; D remains unclear. Between the trimmed V and J ends, which lost 0 bases and 0 bases, there was a span of 9 bases. The CDR3 is made up of 17 amino acids. The germline V gene has CDR1 LGHNA and CDR2 YNFKEQ. The CDR3 sequence: CASSQDPDSSYNSPLHF. In nucleotides, the CDR3 is TGTGCCAGCAGCCAAGACCCCGATAGCTCCTATAATTCACCCCTCCACTTT.

Only a few counts were recorded for this clonotype. The library was built for alpha chains, so this beta chain is an off-target read and its size means little. The chain joins TRBV4-3 to TRBJ2-1; D is possibly TRBD1 (6 bases). The CDR3 extends over 17 amino acids. Germline values: CDR1 LGHNA, CDR2 YSLEER. V shed 3 bases and J shed 5 bases, with 20 bases lying between them. The CDR3 bases are TGCGCCAGCAGCCAGGAAACTTCGGGACACCTGAACAATGAGCAGTTCTTC. As protein: CASSQETSGHLNNEQFF.

This clonotype was detected ten times or more. This beta chain is a stray read from a library made for alpha chains; its abundance is not meaningful. The rearrangement uses TRBV5-5 and TRBJ2-1; either TRBD1 or TRBD2 may fit D (5 bases each). V lost 4 bases and J 4 bases, leaving 21 bases between the germline ends. Germline-derived CDR1 and CDR2 are SGHKS and YYEKEE (reference sequence). The CDR3 has 17 residues. The CDR3 DNA reads as TGTGCCAGCAGCAGGGGACCCGGACGGGCCGGGTACAATGAGCAGTTCTTC. Protein: CASSRGPGRAGYNEQFF. The full variable domain, rest sourced from reference TRBV5-5 and TRBJ2-1, is DAGVTQSPTHLIKTRGQQVTLRCSPISGHKSVSWYQQVLGQGPQFIFQYYEKEERGRGNFPDRFSARQFPNYSSELNVNALLLGDSALYLCASSRGPGRAGYNEQFFGPGTRLTVL.

In regard to this clonotype: In a library made to pick up alpha chains, this beta chain is a stray read with a size that means little. This sequence joins TRBV27 and TRBJ2-1; TRBD1 matches 9 bases. The ends lost 0 bases at V and 6 bases at J; junction bases unmatched: 6. Germline V lookup: CDR1 MNHEY, CDR2 SMNVEV (reference sequence). The CDR3 consists of 16 residues. This chain's CDR3 is CASSLSGTGQGNEQFF. The CDR3 nucleotides are TGTGCCAGCAGTTTATCGGGGACAGGGCAGGGCAATGAGCAGTTCTTC.